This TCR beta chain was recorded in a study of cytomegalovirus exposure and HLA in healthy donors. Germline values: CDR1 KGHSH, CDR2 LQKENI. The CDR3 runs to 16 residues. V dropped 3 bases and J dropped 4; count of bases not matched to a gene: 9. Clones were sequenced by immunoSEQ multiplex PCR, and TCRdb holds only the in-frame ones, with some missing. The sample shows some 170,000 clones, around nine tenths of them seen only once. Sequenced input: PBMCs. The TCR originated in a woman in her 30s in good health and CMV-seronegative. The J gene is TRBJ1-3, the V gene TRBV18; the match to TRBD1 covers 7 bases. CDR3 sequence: CASSPKTGYSGNTIYF. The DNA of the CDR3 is TGTGCCAGCTCACCGAAGACAGGGTATTCCGGAAACACCATATATTTT. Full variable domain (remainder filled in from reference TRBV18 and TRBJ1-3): NAGVMQNPRHLVRRRGQEARLRCSPMKGHSHVYWYRQLPEEGLKFMVYLQKENIIDESGMPKERFSAEFPKEGPSILRIQQVVRGDSAAYFCASSPKTGYSGNTIYFGEGSWLTVV.